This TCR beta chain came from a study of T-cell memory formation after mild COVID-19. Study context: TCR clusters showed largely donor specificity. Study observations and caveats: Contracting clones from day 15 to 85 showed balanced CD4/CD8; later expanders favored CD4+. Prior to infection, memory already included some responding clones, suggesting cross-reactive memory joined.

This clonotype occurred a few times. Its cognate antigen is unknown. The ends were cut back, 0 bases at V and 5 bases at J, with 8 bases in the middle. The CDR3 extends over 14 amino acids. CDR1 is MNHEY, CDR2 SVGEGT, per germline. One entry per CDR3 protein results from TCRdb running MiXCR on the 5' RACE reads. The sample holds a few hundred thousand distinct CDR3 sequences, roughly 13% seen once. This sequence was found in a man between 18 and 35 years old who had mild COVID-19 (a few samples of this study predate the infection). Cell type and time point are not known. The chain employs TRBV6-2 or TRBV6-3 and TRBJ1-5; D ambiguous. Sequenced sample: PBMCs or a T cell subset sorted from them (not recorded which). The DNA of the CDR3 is TGTGCCAGCAGTTACTCGGGCAAGTATCAGCCCCAGCATTTT. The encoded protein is CASSYSGKYQPQHF.